What follows are 24 T cell receptor beta chains derived from one specimen sequenced in a study of T cell responses to AZD1222 COVID-19 vaccine. The method was immunoSEQ multiplex PCR; TCRdb's version includes in-frame clones alone and lacks a portion of them. The sample holds more than 90,000 clones, roughly 87% seen once. The sample was peripheral blood, taken on day 0 of AZD1222 vaccination. The receptors come from an adult in good health.

The chain recombines TRBV7-3 with TRBJ2-2; possible D gene TRBD1, 5 bases. The CDR3 totals 15 residues. Germline assignment: CDR1 SGHTA and CDR2 FQGTGA. Trimming stripped 2 bases from V and 2 bases from J, with 9 bases between. The CDR3 here is CASSLSGQNTGELFF. The CDR3 DNA reads TGTGCCAGCAGCTTATCTGGACAAAACACCGGGGAGCTGTTTTTT.

The rearrangement uses TRBV4-1 and TRBJ2-5; TRBD2 aligns across 10 bases. The CDR3 is 16 residues long. Trimming cost V 0 bases and J 8 bases; bases outside gene matches: 9. Germline lookup yields CDR1 MGHRA and CDR2 YSYEKL. The chain's CDR3 is CASSQEWLAGVGTQYF. CDR3 DNA: TGCGCCAGCAGCCAAGAATGGCTAGCGGGAGTGGGTACCCAGTACTTC.

V gene TRBV5-1 combines with J gene TRBJ2-4; the match to TRBD2 covers 10 bases. Germline CDR1 reads SGHRS; CDR2 reads YFSETQ. This CDR3 has 13 residues. Trimming took 0 bases from V and 11 from J; bases not matched to a gene: 2. CDR3 sequence: CASSLDSGRVQYF. DNA of the CDR3: TGCGCCAGCAGCTTGGACAGCGGGAGGGTTCAGTACTTC.

The rearrangement joins TRBV2 to TRBJ1-1; D gene uncertain. Germline-derived CDR1 and CDR2 are SNHLY and FYNNEI. This CDR3 spans 14 amino acids. V was pared by 3 bases and J by 1 base, with 9 bases between. CDR3 amino acids: CASSDFWRNTEAFF. The DNA for the CDR3 is TGTGCCAGCAGTGATTTTTGGAGGAACACTGAAGCTTTCTTT. Variable domain in full (rest from reference TRBV2 and TRBJ1-1): EPEVTQTPSHQVTQMGQEVILRCVPISNHLYFYWYRQILGQKVEFLVSFYNNEISEKSEIFDDQFSVERPDGSNFTLKIRSTKLEDSAMYFCASSDFWRNTEAFFGQGTRLTVV.

The chain has TRBV11-2 and TRBJ1-1; D is unclear. The CDR3 covers 13 residues. Per germline, CDR1 SGHAT and CDR2 FQNNGV. The V end was cut by 3 bases, the J end by 3 bases, with 8 bases between. The CDR3: CASSLATDTEAFF. For the CDR3, the DNA is TGTGCCAGCAGCTTGGCTACGGACACTGAAGCTTTCTTT. Based on the CDR3 plus reference TRBV11-2 and TRBJ1-1, the full variable domain is EAGVAQSPRYKIIEKRQSVAFWCNPISGHATLYWYQQILGQGPKLLIQFQNNGVVDDSQLPKDRFSAERLKGVDSTLKIQPAKLEDSAVYLCASSLATDTEAFFGQGTRLTVV.

DNA of the CDR3: TGTGCCAGTAGTAAATCCAACAGGGGGAGATATAGCAATCAGCCCCAGCATTTT. Translation: CASSKSNRGRYSNQPQHF. The J gene is TRBJ1-5, the V gene TRBV19; 8 bases are shared with TRBD1. Looked up from germline, CDR1 is LNHDA and CDR2 is SQIVND (reference sequence). Unmatched junction bases numbered 11, after V lost 4 bases and J lost 0 bases. CDR3 length: 18 residues.

The chain has TRBV28 and TRBJ1-6, with D uncertain. The germline V gene has CDR1 MDHEN and CDR2 SYDVKM. CDR3 size: 15 residues. The V end was cut by 3 bases, the J end by 3 bases, with 9 bases between. The CDR3 DNA follows: TGTGCCAGCAGTTTCATCTACAGCTATAATTCACCCCTCCACTTT. This gives the protein CASSFIYSYNSPLHF.

This chain links TRBV28 with TRBJ2-1; 7 positions agree with TRBD1. Germline CDR1 is MDHEN and CDR2 is SYDVKM. The CDR3 has 18 amino acids. With 6 bases clipped from V and 0 bases from J, the junction kept 14 bases outside the gene matches. The CDR3 reads CASSTIKGAESSYNEQFF. The DNA for the CDR3 is TGTGCCAGCAGCACCATCAAGGGGGCGGAAAGCTCCTACAATGAGCAGTTCTTC.

This chain uses TRBV7-6 with TRBJ2-2, with D uncertain. This CDR3 is 18 amino acids long. Germline-derived CDR1 and CDR2 are SGHVS and FNYEAQ. Trimming left V 0 bases short and J 6 bases short, with 20 bases between. CDR3 sequence reads: CASSLASNAPTRPGELFF. The DNA of the CDR3 is TGTGCCAGCAGCTTAGCTAGTAACGCACCCACCCGCCCCGGGGAGCTGTTTTTT.

By sample share, this clone is medium-sized. The V and J genes are TRBV19 and TRBJ1-1; D unresolved. Looked up from germline, CDR1 is LNHDA and CDR2 is SQIVND (reference sequence). V dropped 9 bases and J dropped 2 bases, with 13 bases sitting between them. The length of the CDR3 is 13 residues. The CDR3: CASSSGPNTEAFF. In DNA form, the CDR3 reads TGTGCCAGCAGTTCCGGGCCTAACACTGAAGCTTTCTTT.

The V call is TRBV29-1, the J call TRBJ1-1; D is unresolved. The V end lost 4 bases, the J end lost 0 bases, and 9 bases lay between the germline ends. The CDR3 extends over 13 amino acids. Germline CDR1 is SQVTM and CDR2 is ANQGSEA. CDR3 residues: CSVVRILNTEAFF. The CDR3, as DNA: TGCAGCGTTGTCAGAATACTGAACACTGAAGCTTTCTTT.

V is TRBV4-1 and J is TRBJ1-2; 7 bases agree with TRBD1. In germline, CDR1 is MGHRA, CDR2 YSYEKL. This CDR3 is 14 amino acids long. V gave up 0 bases and J gave up 7 bases; unmatched junction bases: 5. CDR3 sequence: CASSQEEGASGYTF. The DNA of the CDR3 is TGCGCCAGCAGCCAAGAGGAGGGGGCCTCTGGCTACACCTTC.

V usage is TRBV19 and J usage is TRBJ2-1; D call uncertain. The V end was cut by 5 bases, the J end by 0 bases, with 8 bases between. The CDR3 is 14 residues long. CDR1 and CDR2 from the germline V gene are LNHDA and SQIVND (reference sequence). CDR3 loop: CASSYESSYNEQFF. The CDR3, as DNA: TGTGCCAGTAGTTATGAGAGCTCCTACAATGAGCAGTTCTTC.

The chain links TRBV7-6 to TRBJ2-2, with 7 bases aligning to TRBD1. J was trimmed by 2 bases and V by 2 bases; bases with no gene match: 17. The germline gives CDR1 SGHVS, CDR2 FNYEAQ. The CDR3 consists of 20 residues. The CDR3 here is CASSLFSRDRGQINTGELFF. The CDR3 bases are TGTGCCAGCAGCTTATTTTCGAGAGACCGGGGACAGATAAACACCGGGGAGCTGTTTTTT.

CDR3: CASSQDRASGSSDTQYF. In DNA form, the CDR3 reads TGCGCCAGCAGCCAAGATCGGGCTAGCGGGAGTTCTGATACGCAGTATTTT. The V call is TRBV4-1, the J call TRBJ2-3, with 10 bases lining up with TRBD2. The V and J ends lost 0 bases and 6 bases, in that order; junction bases with no gene match: 9. This CDR3 has 17 residues. CDR1 MGHRA and CDR2 YSYEKL come from the germline V gene.

This chain uses TRBV6-4 with TRBJ1-2; possible D gene TRBD1, 5 bases. Per the germline V gene, CDR1 is MRHNA and CDR2 is SNTAGT. Trimming left V 0 bases short and J 8 bases short, with 13 bases between. CDR3 length: 14 amino acids. The chain's CDR3 is CASSDSAGSQGYTF. CDR3 DNA: TGTGCCAGCAGTGACTCGGCAGGGTCTCAAGGCTACACCTTC.

This chain joins TRBV6-1 and TRBJ2-2, with D perhaps matching TRBD1 (5 bases). Trimming stripped 1 base from V and 2 bases from J, with 11 bases between. CDR1 is MNHNS, CDR2 SASEGT, per germline. This CDR3 is 16 amino acids long. The CDR3 region is CASSEVRQYNTGELFF. The CDR3 DNA sequence: TGTGCCAGCAGTGAAGTTAGACAGTATAACACCGGGGAGCTGTTTTTT.

With respect to this clone: The junction departs from the called germline gene at one end, perhaps through a read error. The rearrangement links TRBV15 to TRBJ1-1; weak D call: TRBD1 (5 bases). This CDR3 is 16 amino acids long. The germline CDR1 and CDR2 sequences are LNHNV and YYDKDF (reference sequence). The CDR3 spells CAASRVPSGGRTEAFF. The CDR3 coding sequence is TGTGCCGCCAGCAGAGTACCCTCGGGGGGTCGGACTGAAGCTTTCTTT.

The gene calls are TRBV6-5 and TRBJ1-3; tentative D call: TRBD1 (5 bases). Trimming shortened V by 6 bases and J by 4 bases, and 16 bases separated the two germline ends. The CDR3 is 15 residues long. The germline V gene has CDR1 MNHEY and CDR2 SVGAGI. CDR3 protein: CASRTPIGAGNTIYF. The CDR3 nucleotides read TGTGCCAGCAGAACCCCCATAGGGGCCGGAAACACCATATATTTT.

This sequence joins TRBV1 and TRBJ2-1; the table's D call of TRBD2 was not tested on the DNA. TRBV1 represents a pseudogene. This CDR3 has 17 amino acids. CDR3 sequence reads: CTSSRRASGSSYNEQFF. The DNA for the CDR3 is TGCACCAGCAGCCGTAGGGCTAGCGGGAGTTCCTACAATGAGCAGTTCTTC.

This clone was seen more than once but under ten times. V gene TRBV28 combines with J gene TRBJ1-5; D gene ambiguous. Germline V gene sequence: CDR1 MDHEN, CDR2 SYDVKM. The germline V and J ends were trimmed by 6 bases and 5 bases, with 17 bases remaining between them. This CDR3 spans 15 amino acids. The CDR3, as DNA: TGTGCCAGCAGCCCGAGCGGTAGGGTTGATCAGCCCCAGCATTTT. This sequence encodes CASSPSGRVDQPQHF. The full variable domain, its missing parts supplied by reference TRBV28 and TRBJ1-5, is DVKVTQSSRYLVKRTGEKVFLECVQDMDHENMFWYRQDPGLGLRLIYFSYDVKMKEKGDIPEGYSVSREKKERFSLILESASTNQTSMYLCASSPSGRVDQPQHFGDGTRLSIL.

The V call is TRBV6-5, the J call TRBJ2-5; the D is unclear. The ends were cut back, 0 bases at V and 7 bases at J, with 12 bases in the middle. The CDR3 contains 14 residues. The V gene's germline CDR1 is MNHEY and CDR2 SVGAGI. CDR3 nucleotides: TGTGCCAGCAGTTACTCGTTTGGGTTAGGGACCCAGTACTTC. Residues: CASSYSFGLGTQYF.

The table lists this clone with a count of one. This chain uses TRBV10-2 with TRBJ2-7; TRBD2 matches 7 bases. The germline CDR1 and CDR2 sequences are WSHSY and SAAADI. V dropped 6 bases and J dropped 0; count of bases not matched to a gene: 5. The CDR3 loop spans 14 amino acids. The CDR3 region has the DNA TGCGCCAGCAGGAAAAGCGGGAACTCCTACGAGCAGTACTTC. Translation gives CASRKSGNSYEQYF.

The V and J genes are TRBV5-6 and TRBJ1-1, with D maybe TRBD1 (6 bases). Germline V gene lookup returns CDR1 SGHDT and CDR2 YYEEEE. This CDR3 is built from 15 residues. V was trimmed by 5 bases and J by 0 bases, leaving 14 bases between them. The CDR3 protein is CASSHYRAMNTEAFF. In nucleotides, the CDR3 is TGTGCCAGCAGTCATTACAGGGCCATGAACACTGAAGCTTTCTTT.